A single sample gave rise to the 18 T cell receptor beta chains below, sequenced in a study of spatial heterogeneity in lung cancer (dated by TCRdb to 2018 to 2020). Overall study outcomes, separate from this receptor: The tumor nonsynonymous mutation count correlated with the number of expanded intratumoral alpha and beta TCRs.

This specimen's time point label, per the study, means: sample taken at primary tumor resection. Receptors were amplified or captured by 5' RACE. Sequencing was carried out with a NextSeq 500. TCRdb took the public reads, trimmed them with fastp at Q25, ran MiXCR for clone calling and kept in-frame beta chains. Records with the same CDR3 protein are collapsed into one entry carrying the most frequent genes and DNA. The sample profile shows 20,000 to 25,000 distinct CDR3 sequences; about 4.9% of them were found once. Roughly 9.9% of the sample is held by the ten biggest clonotypes. For these receptors, no antigen is known. The sample in question was lung tumor tissue, obtained at surgery. Every receptor here comes from a male donor with early-stage non-small cell lung cancer.

This clonotype occurred many times. The CDR3 DNA is TGTGCCAGCAGCTTGGACAGGGACACTGAAGCTTTCTTT. It specifies CASSLDRDTEAFF. The chain links TRBV5-5 to TRBJ1-1; possible D gene TRBD1, 6 bases. CDR1 SGHKS and CDR2 YYEKEE come from the germline V gene (reference sequence). The V and J ends lost 0 bases and 3 bases respectively, with 6 bases between them. This CDR3 is 13 amino acids long.

This clonotype was seen ten or more times. The chain carries TRBV28 and TRBJ2-1; unclear D gene. The CDR3 length is 14 residues. The germline CDR1 and CDR2 sequences are MDHEN and SYDVKM. Trimming stripped 3 bases from V and 6 bases from J, with 12 bases between. This CDR3 reads CASSLSRSPNEQFF. The CDR3 region has the DNA TGTGCCAGCAGTTTGTCCCGTTCCCCCAATGAGCAGTTCTTC.

This clonotype occurred many times. This rearrangement joins TRBV7-2 to TRBJ2-5, with D perhaps matching TRBD1 or TRBD2 (5 bases each). V lost 5 bases and J lost 7, with 14 bases in between. CDR3 length: 13 amino acids. Germline lookup yields CDR1 SGHTA and CDR2 FQGNSA. The CDR3 protein is CASSTGRSVTQYF. Written as DNA, the CDR3 is TGTGCCAGCAGCACGGGACGGTCGGTGACCCAGTACTTC.

This clonotype was seen many times. V gene TRBV5-6 combines with J gene TRBJ2-1; TRBD1 agrees at 9 bases. The CDR3 runs to 16 residues. V lost 4 bases and J lost 0; bases outside the gene matches: 5. Per the germline V gene, CDR1 is SGHDT and CDR2 is YYEEEE. CDR3 protein: CASSLDRGLSYNEQFF. The CDR3 DNA reads TGTGCCAGCAGCCTGGACAGGGGACTCTCCTACAATGAGCAGTTCTTC. The whole variable domain, filled in from reference TRBV5-6 and TRBJ2-1, reads DAGVTQSPTHLIKTRGQQVTLRCSPKSGHDTVSWYQQALGQGPQFIFQYYEEEERQRGNFPDRFSGHQFPNYSSELNVNALLLGDSALYLCASSLDRGLSYNEQFFGPGTRLTVL.

This clonotype was seen a handful of times. The chain combines TRBV28 with TRBJ2-3, with D perhaps TRBD1 or TRBD2 (5 bases each). This CDR3 contains 16 residues. V lost 4 bases, J lost 4 bases, and 18 bases lay in between. Germline loops: CDR1 MDHEN, CDR2 SYDVKM. CDR3 DNA: TGTGCCAGCAGTTCCCGACAGAGAGGGGTTCCAGATACGCAGTATTTT. The encoded protein is CASSSRQRGVPDTQYF.

This clonotype appeared a few times. The chain carries TRBV27 and TRBJ2-5; no clear D. The CDR3 runs to 13 residues. Deletions cut 2 bases from V and 2 bases from J, with 6 bases between. Germline V gene data show CDR1 as MNHEY and CDR2 as SMNVEV (reference sequence). DNA of the CDR3: TGTGCCAGCAGTTTAGGATGGCAAGAGACCCAGTACTTC. This codes for CASSLGWQETQYF.

By share of the sample, this clonotype is medium-sized (0.01 to 0.1%). V usage is TRBV11-2 and J usage is TRBJ2-5; D unclear. Germline V gene lookup returns CDR1 SGHAT and CDR2 FQNNGV. The CDR3 sequence is 16 residues long. Trimming stripped 1 base from V and 3 bases from J, with 15 bases between. The CDR3 loop reads CASSLGPPGPKETQYF. CDR3 coding DNA: TGTGCCAGCAGCTTAGGTCCTCCGGGTCCTAAAGAGACCCAGTACTTC.

This clonotype was observed many times. V usage is TRBV6-5 and J usage is TRBJ2-7; possible D gene TRBD2, 5 bases. The CDR3 consists of 15 residues. Trimming pared 6 bases from V and 6 bases from J, leaving 21 bases between. Per germline, CDR1 MNHEY and CDR2 SVGAGI. The CDR3 reads CASSTRPSGESEQYF. CDR3 sequence (DNA): TGTGCCAGCAGCACGCGCCCGTCCGGGGAATCCGAGCAGTACTTC.

In this sample, this clonotype turned up many times. V and J are TRBV28 and TRBJ2-3, with no clear D. The germline V and J ends were trimmed by 5 bases and 2 bases, with 5 bases remaining between them. The germline CDR1 and CDR2 sequences are MDHEN and SYDVKM. There are 12 residues in the CDR3. The DNA for the CDR3 is TGTGCCAGCAGTACTTACACAGATACGCAGTATTTT. Encoded protein: CASSTYTDTQYF.

This clonotype was detected ten times or more. The chain combines TRBV6-5 with TRBJ2-1; 7 nucleotides match TRBD2. Trimming took 6 bases from V and 4 from J; bases not matched to a gene: 9. Germline V gives CDR1 MNHEY, CDR2 SVGAGI. This CDR3 contains 15 residues. CDR3: CASRAMAGVYNEQFF. The CDR3 DNA reads TGTGCCAGCAGAGCCATGGCGGGAGTTTACAATGAGCAGTTCTTC.

This clonotype was seen ten or more times. J is TRBJ2-5 and V is TRBV27, with a weak D call TRBD2 (6 bases). Trimming removed 5 bases at V and 1 base at J, with 14 bases between. The CDR3 consists of 15 residues. Germline V CDR1 and CDR2: MNHEY, SMNVEV (reference sequence). CDR3: CASSTRLEGQETQYF. DNA of the CDR3: TGTGCCAGCAGTACAAGACTAGAGGGCCAAGAGACCCAGTACTTC.

This clonotype has a count of ten or more. The V and J genes are TRBV7-2 and TRBJ2-7, with D tentatively TRBD2 (5 bases). The CDR3 extends over 13 amino acids. The V end was cut by 5 bases, the J end by 4 bases, with 12 bases between. Germline loops: CDR1 SGHTA, CDR2 FQGNSA. CDR3 residues: CASSMTISYEQYF. Written as DNA, the CDR3 is TGTGCCAGCAGCATGACTATTTCTTACGAGCAGTACTTC.

This clonotype is deemed medium-sized. The genes are TRBV5-1 and TRBJ1-1; possible D gene TRBD1, 5 bases. Looked up from germline, CDR1 is SGHRS and CDR2 is YFSETQ. The V end was cut by 0 bases, the J end by 4 bases, with 19 bases between. This CDR3 is 17 amino acids long. CDR3 sequence (DNA): TGCGCCAGCAGCTTGGGACAGAGGGACCGTTTGAGCACTGAAGCTTTCTTT. It is translated as CASSLGQRDRLSTEAFF.

There are many counts of this clonotype. In DNA form, the CDR3 reads TGCAGTGCCAACCAAGGGGGGGTTGGCTACACCTTC. Amino acid sequence: CSANQGGVGYTF. The chain couples TRBV20-1 to TRBJ1-2, with a possible D match to TRBD1 (6 bases). V lost 6 bases and J lost 7, with 15 bases in between. CDR3 length: 12 amino acids. CDR1 is DFQATT, CDR2 SNEGSKA, per germline (reference sequence).

Ten or more counts support this clonotype. J is TRBJ1-5 and V is TRBV28, with 7 bases identical to TRBD1. J lost 4 bases, V lost 2 bases, and 8 bases had no gene match. Germline lookup yields CDR1 MDHEN and CDR2 SYDVKM. The CDR3 runs 16 residues. CDR3 residues: CASSLDEGARNQPQHF. The CDR3 bases are TGTGCCAGCAGTTTAGACGAGGGGGCGAGGAATCAGCCCCAGCATTTT.

This clonotype was recorded many times. The rearrangement joins TRBV7-8 to TRBJ2-1; 9 nucleotides line up with TRBD2. CDR3 length: 17 amino acids. The junction had 11 bases not matched to a gene; V was cut back by 1 base and J by 7 bases. Germline lookup yields CDR1 SGHVS and CDR2 FQNEAQ. The CDR3 coding sequence is TGTGCCAGCAGCTTAGGGGGTAGCGGGAGCACCTTTAATGAGCAGTTCTTC. Protein: CASSLGGSGSTFNEQFF.

This clonotype is medium-sized (0.01 to 0.1%) in the sample. The genes are TRBV11-1 and TRBJ2-5; 7 bases agree with TRBD2. Looked up from germline, CDR1 is SGHAT and CDR2 is FQDESV (reference sequence). CDR3 size: 15 residues. V was clipped by 3 bases and J by 0 bases; unmatched bases: 4. CDR3 bases: TGTGCCAGCAGCTTGAGCGGGACGTACCAAGAGACCCAGTACTTC. Its protein product is CASSLSGTYQETQYF.

In its sample, this clonotype was seen many times. This rearrangement joins TRBV6-5 to TRBJ1-1; tentatively, D is TRBD1 (5 bases). Germline CDR1 and CDR2: MNHEY and SVGAGI. V lost 0 bases and J lost 3, with 14 bases in between. This CDR3 has 16 amino acids. The CDR3: CASSYSFFGGDTEAFF. CDR3 DNA sequence: TGTGCCAGCAGTTACTCGTTCTTCGGAGGGGACACTGAAGCTTTCTTT.